This entry lists 30 T cell receptor beta chains sequenced from one sample in a study of cytomegalovirus exposure and HLA in healthy donors. The assay was immunoSEQ multiplex PCR, and TCRdb's table has in-frame clones only and misses some. Here the sample spans fewer than 95,000 clones, around 95% being singletons. The specimen sequenced was PBMCs. The receptor source for this set is a woman under 30 in good health and CMV-seronegative.

V is TRBV9 and J is TRBJ1-1; no clear D gene. In germline, CDR1 is SGDLS, CDR2 YYNGEE. The CDR3 totals 13 residues. The V end lost 2 bases, the J end lost 4 bases, and 9 bases lay between the germline ends. The CDR3 coding sequence is TGTGCCAGCAGCGTGGCTGTGGCCACTGAAGCTTTCTTT. Residues: CASSVAVATEAFF.

The CDR3 nucleotides are TGTGCCAGCAGCGTAGGTTCAGGGGGAACTGAAGCTTTCTTT. As protein: CASSVGSGGTEAFF. This rearrangement joins TRBV9 to TRBJ1-1; 7 bases are shared with TRBD1. V shed 0 bases and J 5 bases; nucleotides not matched to a gene: 4. Per germline, CDR1 SGDLS and CDR2 YYNGEE. This CDR3 has 14 residues.

J is TRBJ2-7 and V is TRBV9; 9 nucleotides agree with TRBD2. V was pared by 0 bases and J by 3 bases, with 4 bases of the junction left unmatched. The CDR3 totals 15 residues. Per germline, CDR1 SGDLS and CDR2 YYNGEE. In DNA, the CDR3 is TGTGCCAGCAGCGTAGCCCCTAGCGGGGTCTACGAGCAGTACTTC. This encodes CASSVAPSGVYEQYF.

This chain joins TRBV27 and TRBJ1-6, with D unresolved. CDR1 is MNHEY and CDR2 is SMNVEV in the germline V gene (reference sequence). Trimming shortened V by 5 bases and J by 5 bases, and 13 bases separated the two germline ends. The CDR3 totals 15 residues. The CDR3 loop reads CASSPRFENNSPLHF. In nucleotides, the CDR3 is TGTGCCAGCAGTCCGCGTTTCGAGAATAATTCACCCCTCCACTTT.

The chain carries TRBV5-4 and TRBJ2-1, with D tentatively TRBD2 (8 bases). Germline values: CDR1 SGHNT, CDR2 YYREEE (reference sequence). Trimming took 7 bases from V and 7 from J, leaving 18 bases between them. The CDR3 is made up of 14 amino acids. The CDR3 DNA reads as TGTGCCAGCTTACGGGAGGGGGCACGAAATGAGCAGTTCTTC. This codes for CASLREGARNEQFF.

This clone was seen just once. The rearrangement uses TRBV7-9 and TRBJ1-1; D unresolved. Germline V lookup: CDR1 SEHNR, CDR2 FQNEAQ (reference sequence). This CDR3 comprises 15 residues. V lost 3 bases and J 6 bases, leaving 17 bases between the germline ends. CDR3 protein: CASSLLAADPPEAFF. The CDR3 DNA sequence: TGTGCCAGCAGCTTGTTGGCGGCAGATCCCCCTGAAGCTTTCTTT.

This rearrangement joins TRBV7-3 to TRBJ2-6; tentatively, D is TRBD1 (6 bases). This CDR3 has 20 amino acids. The V end lost 0 bases, the J end lost 4 bases, and 22 bases lay between the germline ends. From germline, CDR1 is SGHTA and CDR2 FQGTGA. The CDR3 is CASSLTGSTGLYSGANVLTF. CDR3 sequence (DNA): TGTGCCAGCAGCTTAACAGGGTCGACAGGCCTATACTCCGGGGCCAACGTCCTGACTTTC.

The rearrangement uses TRBV2 and TRBJ1-3, with D perhaps TRBD1 (5 bases). Germline values: CDR1 SNHLY, CDR2 FYNNEI. CDR3 size: 15 residues. V lost 3 bases and J 1 base, leaving 10 bases between the germline ends. CDR3 DNA sequence: TGTGCCAGCAGTGACCAGGGACTATCTGGAAACACCATATATTTT. Protein sequence: CASSDQGLSGNTIYF. Based on the CDR3 plus reference TRBV2 and TRBJ1-3, the full variable domain is EPEVTQTPSHQVTQMGQEVILRCVPISNHLYFYWYRQILGQKVEFLVSFYNNEISEKSEIFDDQFSVERPDGSNFTLKIRSTKLEDSAMYFCASSDQGLSGNTIYFGEGSWLTVV.

This chain joins TRBV28 and TRBJ1-1; 7 bases match TRBD1. V lost 5 bases, J lost 1 base, and 13 bases stayed unmatched. This CDR3 is 17 amino acids long. Per the germline V gene, CDR1 is MDHEN and CDR2 is SYDVKM. CDR3: CASSHTGEGLTNTEAFF. CDR3 DNA: TGTGCCAGCAGTCATACAGGGGAAGGGCTCACGAACACTGAAGCTTTCTTT.

CDR3 DNA: TGTGCCAGCAGTCGGGACTTCTTCAGCGGCTACGAGCAGTACTTC. This encodes CASSRDFFSGYEQYF. The rearrangement uses TRBV6-5 and TRBJ2-7; maybe TRBD2 (6 bases). Germline V gives CDR1 MNHEY, CDR2 SVGAGI. CDR3 length equals 15 residues. V was pared by 5 bases and J by 3 bases, with 17 bases between.

The table lists this clone with a few counts. An end of the junction differs from the germline gene, which may be a read error. The V and J genes are TRBV27 and TRBJ1-1, with D possibly matching TRBD1 (6 bases). Germline V gives CDR1 MNHEY, CDR2 SMNVEV (reference sequence). This CDR3 contains 12 residues. The CDR3 reads CASSPGHSVSLF. CDR3 in DNA: TGTGCCAGCAGTCCGGGACACTCGGTTTCTCTCTTT.

The chain couples TRBV2 to TRBJ1-1; 8 bases are a match to TRBD1. The CDR3 sequence is 12 residues long. Germline CDR1 SNHLY, CDR2 FYNNEI. The V segment lost 6 bases and the J segment 7 bases; nucleotides outside the gene matches: 4. The CDR3 region is CASRGTGGEAFF. CDR3 DNA: TGTGCCAGCAGAGGGACAGGTGGTGAAGCTTTCTTT.

V usage is TRBV4-1 and J usage is TRBJ2-7, with a possible D match to TRBD1 (6 bases). The germline gives CDR1 MGHRA, CDR2 YSYEKL. This CDR3 comprises 16 residues. The V end lost 4 bases, the J end lost 6 bases, and 22 bases lay between the germline ends. Here the CDR3 reads CASSLLDRPYSPEQYF. The CDR3 DNA reads TGCGCCAGCAGCCTCCTGGACAGACCCTATTCCCCCGAGCAGTACTTC.

The V and J genes are TRBV25-1 and TRBJ1-5; D possibly corresponds to TRBD1 (5 bases). The CDR3 has 15 residues. The V and J ends lost 1 base and 7 bases respectively, with 14 bases between them. Germline CDR1 is MGHDK and CDR2 is SYGVNS. CDR3 residues: CASSEFQGDEQPQHF. The CDR3, as DNA: TGTGCCAGCAGTGAATTCCAAGGGGATGAACAGCCCCAGCATTTT.

The V call is TRBV6-5, the J call TRBJ2-5, with 7 bases aligning to TRBD1. The germline V gene has CDR1 MNHEY and CDR2 SVGAGI. V lost 5 bases to trimming and J lost 1 base; unmatched junction nucleotides: 1. This CDR3 is 13 amino acids long. The CDR3 loop is CASSGTAQETQYF. In DNA form, the CDR3 reads TGTGCCAGCAGTGGGACAGCCCAAGAGACCCAGTACTTC.

The chain links TRBV5-1 to TRBJ1-5, with 9 bases identical to TRBD1. Germline V gives CDR1 SGHRS, CDR2 YFSETQ. The ends lost 4 bases at V and 6 bases at J; junction bases unmatched: 5. The CDR3 sequence is 14 residues long. The CDR3 loop reads CASSVQGAGQPQHF. Written as DNA, the CDR3 is TGCGCCAGCAGCGTACAGGGGGCCGGTCAGCCCCAGCATTTT.

The rearrangement links TRBV7-9 to TRBJ2-1; 7 bases align to TRBD1. The germline V gene has CDR1 SEHNR and CDR2 FQNEAQ (reference sequence). The CDR3 has 17 residues. The trim removed 0 bases at V and 0 bases at J, leaving 5 bases unmatched. The CDR3 nucleotides read TGTGCCAGCAGCTTAGCGCGCAACAGGGGCTCCTACAATGAGCAGTTCTTC. Translation: CASSLARNRGSYNEQFF.

The chain combines TRBV7-2 with TRBJ1-6, with D perhaps matching TRBD1 (6 bases). The germline gives CDR1 SGHTA, CDR2 FQGNSA. The V gene lost 3 bases and the J gene lost 7 bases, with 13 bases spanning the gap. The CDR3 loop spans 15 amino acids. The CDR3 spells CASSFVTGANSPLHF. CDR3 nucleotides: TGTGCCAGCAGCTTCGTGACAGGAGCAAATTCACCCCTCCACTTT.

The gene calls are TRBV4-1 and TRBJ2-5, with D perhaps matching TRBD2 (5 bases). The CDR3 has 15 residues. Looked up from germline, CDR1 is MGHRA and CDR2 is YSYEKL. V dropped 3 bases and J dropped 2 bases, with 13 bases sitting between them. The CDR3 DNA sequence: TGCGCCAGCAGCCATGATCGACCGGGACAAGAGACCCAGTACTTC. This sequence encodes CASSHDRPGQETQYF.

This chain's CDR3 is CASSLLGGGGPYEQYF. The CDR3 DNA sequence: TGTGCCAGCAGCCTCCTTGGGGGCGGGGGGCCCTACGAGCAGTACTTC. This chain links TRBV4-2 with TRBJ2-7; 8 bases are shared with TRBD2. J was trimmed by 2 bases and V by 4 bases; bases with no gene match: 10. The V gene's germline CDR1 is LGHNA and CDR2 YNFKEQ. This CDR3 is built from 16 residues.

V and J are TRBV9 and TRBJ1-2; tentative D call: TRBD1 (5 bases). Trimming removed 3 bases at V and 2 bases at J, with 11 bases between. This CDR3 is 14 amino acids long. Germline values: CDR1 SGDLS, CDR2 YYNGEE. In DNA, the CDR3 is TGTGCCAGCAGCGGTTGGACATTCAACTATGGCTACACCTTC. It translates to CASSGWTFNYGYTF.

V and J are TRBV11-3 and TRBJ2-1; TRBD2 matches at 10 bases. The length of the CDR3 is 15 residues. V lost 5 bases to trimming and J lost 6 bases; unmatched junction nucleotides: 7. Germline V gene data show CDR1 as SGHNT and CDR2 as YENEEA. The CDR3 here is CASSPFSGGPNEQFF. The CDR3 DNA sequence: TGTGCCAGCAGCCCATTTAGCGGGGGGCCCAATGAGCAGTTCTTC.

The V gene is TRBV5-1, the J gene TRBJ2-2, with 12 bases fitting TRBD1. Trimming took 1 base from V and 5 from J; bases not matched to a gene: 9. Germline CDR1 SGHRS, CDR2 YFSETQ. The CDR3 is made up of 18 amino acids. This CDR3 reads CASSLYPGQGAGTGELFF. The CDR3 coding sequence is TGCGCCAGCAGCTTGTATCCGGGACAGGGGGCAGGGACCGGGGAGCTGTTTTTT.

The chain is built from TRBV27 and TRBJ2-1, with D possibly matching TRBD2 (6 bases). CDR1 and CDR2 (germline): MNHEY, SMNVEV (reference sequence). Trimming stripped 10 bases from V and 1 base from J, with 14 bases between. This CDR3 region has 14 residues. DNA of the CDR3: TGTGCCACTTCGTGGGGGGATTCCTACAATGAGCAGTTCTTC. It encodes CATSWGDSYNEQFF.

This clone was counted once. This chain uses TRBV6-5 with TRBJ1-3, with TRBD1 matching over 8 bases. The junction had 5 bases not matched to a gene; V was cut back by 8 bases and J by 2 bases. The CDR3 is made up of 14 amino acids. In germline, CDR1 is MNHEY, CDR2 SVGAGI. The chain's CDR3 is CASLEQGAGNTIYF. Written as DNA, the CDR3 is TGTGCCAGCCTGGAACAGGGGGCTGGAAACACCATATATTTT.

V gene TRBV28 combines with J gene TRBJ1-2, with D unresolved. Trimming shortened V by 6 bases and J by 4 bases, and 21 bases separated the two germline ends. Germline V CDR1 and CDR2: MDHEN, SYDVKM. The CDR3 has 16 residues. This CDR3 reads CASRPPGGIRIYGYTF. CDR3 coding DNA: TGTGCCAGCAGGCCTCCGGGCGGGATTAGGATCTATGGCTACACCTTC.

This chain links TRBV19 with TRBJ1-1, with a possible D match to TRBD1 (5 bases). This CDR3 spans 17 amino acids. The V end lost 9 bases, the J end lost 0 bases, and 23 bases lay between the germline ends. The germline V gene encodes CDR1 LNHDA and CDR2 SQIVND (reference sequence). The CDR3 is CASQPRWGGLMNTEAFF. The CDR3 nucleotides read TGTGCCAGCCAGCCGCGGTGGGGGGGACTCATGAACACTGAAGCTTTCTTT.

The chain combines TRBV5-1 with TRBJ2-7; D may be TRBD1 (6 bases). CDR3 length: 13 amino acids. The germline gives CDR1 SGHRS, CDR2 YFSETQ. With 4 bases removed from V and 9 bases from J, the gap between germline ends came to 17 bases. The CDR3 DNA sequence: TGCGCCAGCAGCATCAGGACAGAAGGGGCGCAGTACTTC. It translates to CASSIRTEGAQYF.

This rearrangement joins TRBV7-9 to TRBJ2-7, with 11 bases lining up with TRBD1. This CDR3 is 15 amino acids long. The V gene's germline CDR1 is SEHNR and CDR2 FQNEAQ (reference sequence). With V trimmed by 8 bases and J by 7 bases, 13 bases remained unmatched. CDR3 residues: CASHKIGQGAGEQYF. The CDR3 nucleotides read TGTGCCAGCCATAAAATCGGACAGGGGGCGGGTGAGCAGTACTTC.

The chain employs TRBV4-1 and TRBJ1-5, with 11 bases aligning to TRBD1. The V and J ends lost 4 bases and 4 bases, in that order; junction bases with no gene match: 6. This CDR3 is 16 amino acids long. Germline V CDR1 and CDR2: MGHRA, YSYEKL. CDR3 DNA: TGCGCCAGCAGCCCGTGGACAGGGGGCTCTAATCAGCCCCAGCATTTT. Translated, it gives CASSPWTGGSNQPQHF.